This T cell receptor (beta chain) was sequenced for a study of cytomegalovirus exposure and HLA in healthy donors. Study-wide results and caveats: It was reported that the classifier diagnosed cytomegalovirus status with high specificity and sensitivity in both the original and validation cohorts. Researchers counted around 180 TCR beta chains as cytomegalovirus-associated.

Comments on this clone: Its antigen is unknown.

The CDR3 sequence is 13 residues long. V was shortened by 4 bases and J by 5 bases, with 12 bases between the two germline ends. In germline, CDR1 is MNHNS, CDR2 SASEGT. The donors were in the approximately 110-subject validation cohort; that cohort was separate from the roughly 660-subject first cohort. Method: immunoSEQ multiplex PCR; TCRdb's copy keeps in-frame clones and lacks some. The sample has about 200,000 clones, approximately 80% seen once. Sequencing was performed on PBMCs. This receptor was identified in a woman in her 30s in good health and CMV-seropositive. This chain links TRBV6-1 with TRBJ2-7, with a tentative D call TRBD1 (5 bases). CDR3 sequence: CASSGARAHEQYF. The CDR3 DNA follows: TGTGCCAGCAGTGGGGCCAGGGCCCACGAGCAGTACTTC.